This is a list of T cell receptor beta chains from one sample in a study of shared clonotypes between healthy human individuals. TCRdb's table, derived via immunoSEQ multiplex PCR, lists solely in-frame clones and lacks some. The table has some 660,000 clones, about 80% seen once. Sample: memory CD4+ T cells sorted from blood. These receptors were obtained from a woman aged 25 to 39 in good health. Each CDR3 is given with its conserved first and last residue. A D gene is named only where the DNA matches it firmly. A row's size may be missing; if present it is once, few, many or a size class.

DNA: TGTGCCAGCAACCCCCCACCGGGAACGGGAAACACCATATATTTT
CDR3: CASNPPPGTGNTIYF
J: TRBJ1-3
V: TRBV28
D: NA
size: NA

DNA: TGTGCCACCGGGACTAGCGGTGACAATGAGCAGTTCTTC
CDR3: CATGTSGDNEQFF
J: TRBJ2-1
V: TRBV10-3
D: TRBD2
size: once

DNA: TGCGCCAGCAGCTTGGGACCCGGGAACACTGAAGCTTTCTTT
CDR3: CASSLGPGNTEAFF
J: TRBJ1-1
V: TRBV5-1
D: NA
size: NA

DNA: TGTGCCACCAGCAGCCGACCTAGCAACACAGATACGCAGTATTTT
CDR3: CATSSRPSNTDTQYF
J: TRBJ2-3
V: TRBV15
D: NA
size: once

DNA: TGTGCCATCAGTCCTACACTAGCGGGGACCACAGATACGCAGTATTTT
CDR3: CAISPTLAGTTDTQYF
J: TRBJ2-3
V: TRBV10-3
D: TRBD2
size: NA

DNA: TGTGCCAGCAGCTCGGGACAGGGTGGCTATGGCTACACCTTC
CDR3: CASSSGQGGYGYTF
J: TRBJ1-2
V: TRBV5-5
D: TRBD1
size: few

DNA: TGTGCCAGCAGCGTAAGTCCCGGGACTAGCGGGGATATAATGATCACTAGCACAGATACGCAGTATTTT
CDR3: CASSVSPGTSGDIMITSTDTQYF
J: TRBJ2-3
V: TRBV9
D: TRBD2
size: NA

DNA: TGTGCCAGCAGCCCCGGGACTAGCGGGTACAATGAGCAGTTCTTC
CDR3: CASSPGTSGYNEQFF
J: TRBJ2-1
V: TRBV11-3
D: TRBD2
size: NA

DNA: TGTGCCAGCAGCATACGCCCGGCGGGATTGGGCAATGAGCAGTTCTTC
CDR3: CASSIRPAGLGNEQFF
J: TRBJ2-1
V: TRBV11-2
D: NA
size: NA

DNA: TGTGCCAGCAGTCCGTGGACTAGCGGGACGGATACGCAGTATTTT
CDR3: CASSPWTSGTDTQYF
J: TRBJ2-3
V: TRBV6-5
D: TRBD2
size: NA

DNA: TGTGCCAGCAGTTCACCCCGGGACATCCTTACCTACGAGCAGTACTTC
CDR3: CASSSPRDILTYEQYF
J: TRBJ2-7
V: TRBV28
D: NA
size: NA

DNA: TGTGCCAGCAGTCGGCAAGAGACCCAGTACTTC
CDR3: CASSRQETQYF
J: TRBJ2-5
V: TRBV7-2
D: NA
size: NA

DNA: TGTGCCAGCCAGACCGAGGACAGTTTTTATCAGCCCCAGCATTTT
CDR3: CASQTEDSFYQPQHF
J: TRBJ1-5
V: TRBV19
D: NA
size: few

DNA: TGTGCCAGCAAAACGACTAACACCGGGGAGCTGTTTTTT
CDR3: CASKTTNTGELFF
J: TRBJ2-2
V: TRBV2
D: NA
size: NA

DNA: TGTGCCTGGGGGCTGGGGCAGTTCTTC
CDR3: CAWGLGQFF
J: TRBJ2-1
V: TRBV30
D: NA
size: NA

DNA: TGCAGCGTTGTAGGGACTAGCGGGGTTCAAGAGACCCAGTACTTC
CDR3: CSVVGTSGVQETQYF
J: TRBJ2-5
V: TRBV29-1
D: TRBD2
size: few

DNA: TGTGCCAGCAGTAAACCGGGACAGGGCTCCTACGAGCAGTACTTC
CDR3: CASSKPGQGSYEQYF
J: TRBJ2-7
V: TRBV28
D: TRBD1
size: once

DNA: TGTGCCAGCAAGAAGTTCGACTCTGGAAACACCATATATTTT
CDR3: CASKKFDSGNTIYF
J: TRBJ1-3
V: TRBV14
D: NA
size: NA

DNA: TGCGCCAGCAGCTTGGAAGTCGGACTAGCGGGAGCCAGAGATACGCAGTATTTT
CDR3: CASSLEVGLAGARDTQYF
J: TRBJ2-3
V: TRBV5-1
D: TRBD2
size: NA

DNA: TGTGCCAGCAGTTTATCCGGCGGGGGCATTAGGACTTATTACGAGCAGTACTTC
CDR3: CASSLSGGGIRTYYEQYF
J: TRBJ2-7
V: TRBV28
D: NA
size: once

DNA: TGTGCCAGCAGTCCCCTCACGAAGGGCCCAAGGGGCGAGCAGTACTTC
CDR3: CASSPLTKGPRGEQYF
J: TRBJ2-7
V: TRBV7-2
D: NA
size: NA

DNA: TGTGCCAGCAGCGGGACAGTATCCGGGGAGCTGTTTTTT
CDR3: CASSGTVSGELFF
J: TRBJ2-2
V: TRBV9
D: NA
size: NA

DNA: TGTGCCAGTAGTATATCCCCCCCAGGGATGAGGTATGGCTACACCTTC
CDR3: CASSISPPGMRYGYTF
J: TRBJ1-2
V: TRBV19
D: NA
size: NA

DNA: TGTGCCGGACGACAGGGGGTGGACACCGGGGAGCTGTTTTTT
CDR3: CAGRQGVDTGELFF
J: TRBJ2-2
V: TRBV28
D: TRBD1
size: many

DNA: TGCGCCAGCAGCTTGGTCGGGCAAGAGACCCAGTACTTC
CDR3: CASSLVGQETQYF
J: TRBJ2-5
V: TRBV5-1
D: NA
size: NA

DNA: TGTGCCAGCAGCTCGGGACTAGCGTTCACCTACAATGAGCAGTTCTTC
CDR3: CASSSGLAFTYNEQFF
J: TRBJ2-1
V: TRBV11-2
D: TRBD2
size: once

DNA: TGTGCCAGCAGCTTCCCGGACGGGCAAGAGACCCAGTACTTC
CDR3: CASSFPDGQETQYF
J: TRBJ2-5
V: TRBV11-3
D: NA
size: NA

DNA: TGTGCCAGCAGTCTTGACCCGCGGGGAAGCCAGCCCCAGCATTTT
CDR3: CASSLDPRGSQPQHF
J: TRBJ1-5
V: TRBV28
D: NA
size: NA

DNA: TGTGCCAGCAGCCCCACCTGGACAGGAGTGGATCAGCCCCAGCATTTT
CDR3: CASSPTWTGVDQPQHF
J: TRBJ1-5
V: TRBV7-8
D: TRBD1
size: NA

DNA: TGTGCCAGCAGCCTGCCTAGGGGGAATAGCAATCAGCCCCAGCATTTT
CDR3: CASSLPRGNSNQPQHF
J: TRBJ1-5
V: TRBV28
D: NA
size: NA

DNA: TGTGCCAGCAGTGAATTCGGCGCGGGGGTGGGCGAGCAGTACTTC
CDR3: CASSEFGAGVGEQYF
J: TRBJ2-7
V: TRBV6-1
D: TRBD2
size: NA

DNA: TGTGCCAGCAGCGCGAGCTGGACTAGCGGCCAAGAGACCCAGTACTTC
CDR3: CASSASWTSGQETQYF
J: TRBJ2-5
V: TRBV7-2
D: TRBD2
size: NA

DNA: TGTGCCATCAGTGAGTCGACTAGCGGGAGCTACGAGCAGTACTTC
CDR3: CAISESTSGSYEQYF
J: TRBJ2-7
V: TRBV10-3
D: TRBD2
size: NA

DNA: TGTGCCAGCTCATCCTCAGGGGTTGACACTGAAGCTTTCTTT
CDR3: CASSSSGVDTEAFF
J: TRBJ1-1
V: TRBV18
D: NA
size: NA

DNA: TGTGCCAGCAGCCCCTACCCCAGCTCTGGGGCCAACGTCCTGACTTTC
CDR3: CASSPYPSSGANVLTF
J: TRBJ2-6
V: TRBV28
D: NA
size: NA